The TCR beta chain described here comes from a study of cytomegalovirus exposure and HLA in healthy donors (dated by TCRdb to the late 2010s). Regarding the research as a whole: According to an earlier analysis of 550 to 750 of the donors, about 179 million T cells yielded 117 million unique TCR beta sequences and around 280 Gb of sequence data. Besides the first cohort of around 670 subjects, a separate validation cohort made up of about 120 different subjects was used. To predict cytomegalovirus infection status, the study brought together high-throughput TCR immunosequencing, statistical association of individual TCRs with disease status, and machine learning. All discovery cohort repertoires had been generated using a single sequencing platform. A later analysis re-examined previously published TCR beta repertoires from roughly 650 donors and added high-resolution HLA genotyping to investigate patterns of TCR occurrence. The number of typed donors differed by locus: about 620-640 for A, B, C, DRB1 and DQB1; some 500 for DQA1; over 600 for DPA1; and 400 to 480 for DPB1. Donor age, sex, ethnicity and CMV serostatus were collected together with the repertoire data. In the later analysis, no new phenotypic data were used to find candidate immune exposures; instead, reliance was placed on TCR beta sequences and their occurrence across donors. An early release that covered some 640 HLA-typed donors contained approximately 300 gigabases of sequencing data and about 93 million unique TCR sequences. Of the 398 genotyped donors, around 81% fell in the genetic ancestry cluster associated with self-reported Caucasian donors. The study aimed to test whether cataloging public T cell receptors could reveal signatures of past pathogen exposure. Among a few hundred genotyped donors of the cohort, an average of approximately 240,000 unique TCR beta nucleotide sequences were sequenced per donor, around 20% of them non-productive. Class I and class II HLA loci were covered by the typing at four-digit resolution. Using immunosequencing, the study profiled T cell repertoires from 500 to 800 subjects and related those repertoires to cytomegalovirus serostatus. A later genetic analysis used genome-wide SNP genotypes for about 60% of the roughly 670 donors, treating that subset as a discovery cohort. A handful of DR-DQ haplotypes were handled as single units for association and clustering because linkage in the cohort was strong. An earlier analysis of around 640 of the donors used high-throughput TCR beta sequencing to judge whether each TCR beta V gene segment behaved as functional or pseudogenic. Results the study describes overall, beyond this receptor: The only immune exposure information available for the cohort was CMV serostatus. Linkage disequilibrium might explain the correlated functional status among segregating V segments, but an unknown experimental factor could not be ruled out. In this cohort, only TCR beta chains were sequenced, and detectable features were limited by the absence of alpha or paired-chain data. At a false discovery rate of 0.05, a later analysis linked approximately 18,000 TCR beta sequences to specific HLA alleles. Broadly in line with IMGT annotations, most TCR beta V segments showed up in productive rearrangements about 90% or about 30% of the time in an earlier analysis of several hundred of the donors. Because some donors lacked HLA typing at each locus, the association tests relied only on the typed subset. The presence/absence analyses assumed that sequencing depth was roughly uniform across donors, and that assumption may not be true. It was suggested by the authors that the approach could potentially be generalized to other disease states and immunological phenotypes. Across donors, most TCR sequences were observed very rarely, whereas some public TCRs were present in many individuals. Some IMGT-functional V segments, including TRBV6-2 and TRBV6-3, could not be told apart with the 87-base-pair reads, so those segments were excluded. Three of the identified cytomegalovirus-associated TCR beta chains were confirmed in vitro to be specific for cytomegalovirus antigens. In a later genetic analysis, a missense DCLRE1C variant was associated with V-gene and J-gene trimming of TCR beta chains, and the association was replicated in an independent cohort. When HLA alleles, especially DR and DQ, strongly co-occurred, TCR associations were difficult to assign to individual alleles. Because counts were too low, about 18 rarely observed V segments, including chromosome 9 orphons, were excluded from the earlier analysis of 587 of the donors. In a later analysis, TCR association rates were found to vary across HLA loci, with the most associated TCRs seen for DRB1 alleles and the fewest for HLA-C alleles. A later analysis found that most CMV-associated TCR beta chains appeared HLA-restricted, with HLA associations seemingly driven largely by CMV exposure. A further reported finding was that TCR beta sequences accurately predicted the HLA-A and HLA-B alleles for most subjects in the first cohort. The sequencing pipeline was judged likely to have produced a cluster of highly shared sequence variants as a technical artifact. The classifier was reported to diagnose cytomegalovirus status with high specificity and sensitivity in both the original and validation cohorts. A later analysis found that HLA-associated TCR beta chains were more clonally expanded and had lower generation probabilities than equally common non-associated chains. A later analysis reported that several top co-occurrence clusters appeared linked to parvovirus B19, influenza, CMV and Epstein-Barr virus. The study listed 150 to 200 TCR beta chains as associated with cytomegalovirus. According to a later genetic analysis, donors in an Asian-associated ancestry cluster had fewer N-insertions in productive TCRs than the approximately 650-donor mean.

In total, 666 healthy bone marrow donors made up the cohort. At the time of sampling, all cohort members were nominally healthy, though unrecorded immune exposures were likely present. The donor tested CMV seronegative, placing the donor among the approximately 360 seronegative members of the cohort. A peripheral blood sample was collected from each donor, and TCR beta sequencing was performed on peripheral blood mononuclear cells. Genomic DNA extraction from the blood cell samples was performed with the Qiagen DNeasy Blood Extraction Kit. Libraries were constructed by the immunoSEQ multiplex PCR assay. For the multiplex PCR, a mixture combining 60 forward primers for TCR Vbeta segments and 13 reverse primers for TCR Jbeta segments was used. The CDR3 region of rearranged TCR beta genes was amplified from genomic DNA with a multiplex PCR assay. The amplified TCR beta libraries were sequenced on the Illumina HiSeq System as 87-base-pair reads. The source study handled its data this way. A later analysis tallied tens of millions of unique TCR beta chains across the 666 repertoires, and some 10 million of those chains were shared by two or more donors. To remove PCR and sequencing errors, raw reads were error-corrected and collapsed into unique sequences using a nearest-neighbor algorithm that merged closely related sequences. Alignment of CDR3 sequences to IMGT reference sequences was used to assign V, D and J gene segments. Each retained sequence needed at least a six-nucleotide match to both a V gene segment and a J gene segment. A rearrangement was called productive if the CDR3 had no stop codons and remained in frame with V and J, and every other rearrangement was called non-productive. CDR3 was defined by IMGT convention, running from the second conserved V-encoded cysteine to the conserved J-encoded phenylalanine. Sequences without an unambiguous match to a single V gene segment were excluded from the earlier analysis of approximately 600 of the donors. An earlier analysis of 450 to 650 of the donors called V segments functional above 56.7% productive rearrangements and segregating when the between-donor standard deviation exceeded 5%. A statistical classification framework was built to diagnose cytomegalovirus status from the catalog of TCR beta chain sequences. V and J gene assignment, in a later analysis, came from comparing TCR nucleotide sequences with IMGT/GENE-DB human TR gene sequences. The TCRdist pipeline was used in a later analysis to assign CDR3 sequences and most-parsimonious VDJ recombination scenarios. A later analysis defined each TCR beta chain by its CDR3 amino acid sequence plus V-gene family, and excluded reads lacking a unique V-gene family. In a later analysis, around 650 highly shared, low-generation-probability nucleotide sequences were removed to address suspected cross-contamination and a sequencing artifact. In a later analysis, a clonal expansion index for each public chain was calculated from normalized within-repertoire ranks of inferred template counts. In a later analysis, generation probabilities were computed using a VDJ recombination model fitted to out-of-frame rearrangements, and the results were checked against IGoR. A later analysis scored TCR-TCR, TCR-HLA and TCR-CMV co-occurrence with hypergeometric tests, applying a repertoire-size bias correction to TCR pairs. False discovery rates were estimated in a later analysis by permuting HLA or CMV assignments 20 times. A later analysis grouped co-occurring TCRs with DBSCAN, adding TCRdist sequence similarity when clustering within HLA-allele-positive subsets. Repertoires with fewer than 30,000 or more than 120,000 public chains were left out of co-occurrence clustering, as were about five repertoires with anomalous nucleotide sharing. The table comes from immuneACCESS by way of TCRdb, which keeps in-frame sequences with V and J called. Part of the clones is missing from these tables; in studies checked, under half for an unresolved V gene and the rest for unknown reasons. For V, J and clone size, that table is used; D and trimming come from the DNA. The sample profile shows 80,000 to 100,000 clones; around 77% of them were found once. Of the sample, 3% to 3.5% is held by the ten largest clones.

Trimmed from V: 5 bases; trimmed from J: 3 bases; junction bases lacking a gene match: 2. The CDR3 runs 13 amino acids, cysteine and phenylalanine included. Only the CDR3 DNA stays, 39 bases, in frame from base 1. The CDR1 and CDR2 encoded by the germline V gene are MNHEY and SVGAGI. This clone was found once. The antigen it recognizes is unknown. No base-level quality is on record; no much larger clone is a single base apart. Sequencing was done on a sample of PBMCs. This TCR came from a middle-aged man in good health and CMV-seronegative. The chain is encoded by TRBV6-5 joined to TRBJ2-7; 9 middle bases align to TRBD1. This receptor has the CDR3 CASSRGQGYEQYF. The DNA sequence is as follows: TGTGCCAGCAGTAGGGGACAGGGCTACGAGCAGTACTTC.